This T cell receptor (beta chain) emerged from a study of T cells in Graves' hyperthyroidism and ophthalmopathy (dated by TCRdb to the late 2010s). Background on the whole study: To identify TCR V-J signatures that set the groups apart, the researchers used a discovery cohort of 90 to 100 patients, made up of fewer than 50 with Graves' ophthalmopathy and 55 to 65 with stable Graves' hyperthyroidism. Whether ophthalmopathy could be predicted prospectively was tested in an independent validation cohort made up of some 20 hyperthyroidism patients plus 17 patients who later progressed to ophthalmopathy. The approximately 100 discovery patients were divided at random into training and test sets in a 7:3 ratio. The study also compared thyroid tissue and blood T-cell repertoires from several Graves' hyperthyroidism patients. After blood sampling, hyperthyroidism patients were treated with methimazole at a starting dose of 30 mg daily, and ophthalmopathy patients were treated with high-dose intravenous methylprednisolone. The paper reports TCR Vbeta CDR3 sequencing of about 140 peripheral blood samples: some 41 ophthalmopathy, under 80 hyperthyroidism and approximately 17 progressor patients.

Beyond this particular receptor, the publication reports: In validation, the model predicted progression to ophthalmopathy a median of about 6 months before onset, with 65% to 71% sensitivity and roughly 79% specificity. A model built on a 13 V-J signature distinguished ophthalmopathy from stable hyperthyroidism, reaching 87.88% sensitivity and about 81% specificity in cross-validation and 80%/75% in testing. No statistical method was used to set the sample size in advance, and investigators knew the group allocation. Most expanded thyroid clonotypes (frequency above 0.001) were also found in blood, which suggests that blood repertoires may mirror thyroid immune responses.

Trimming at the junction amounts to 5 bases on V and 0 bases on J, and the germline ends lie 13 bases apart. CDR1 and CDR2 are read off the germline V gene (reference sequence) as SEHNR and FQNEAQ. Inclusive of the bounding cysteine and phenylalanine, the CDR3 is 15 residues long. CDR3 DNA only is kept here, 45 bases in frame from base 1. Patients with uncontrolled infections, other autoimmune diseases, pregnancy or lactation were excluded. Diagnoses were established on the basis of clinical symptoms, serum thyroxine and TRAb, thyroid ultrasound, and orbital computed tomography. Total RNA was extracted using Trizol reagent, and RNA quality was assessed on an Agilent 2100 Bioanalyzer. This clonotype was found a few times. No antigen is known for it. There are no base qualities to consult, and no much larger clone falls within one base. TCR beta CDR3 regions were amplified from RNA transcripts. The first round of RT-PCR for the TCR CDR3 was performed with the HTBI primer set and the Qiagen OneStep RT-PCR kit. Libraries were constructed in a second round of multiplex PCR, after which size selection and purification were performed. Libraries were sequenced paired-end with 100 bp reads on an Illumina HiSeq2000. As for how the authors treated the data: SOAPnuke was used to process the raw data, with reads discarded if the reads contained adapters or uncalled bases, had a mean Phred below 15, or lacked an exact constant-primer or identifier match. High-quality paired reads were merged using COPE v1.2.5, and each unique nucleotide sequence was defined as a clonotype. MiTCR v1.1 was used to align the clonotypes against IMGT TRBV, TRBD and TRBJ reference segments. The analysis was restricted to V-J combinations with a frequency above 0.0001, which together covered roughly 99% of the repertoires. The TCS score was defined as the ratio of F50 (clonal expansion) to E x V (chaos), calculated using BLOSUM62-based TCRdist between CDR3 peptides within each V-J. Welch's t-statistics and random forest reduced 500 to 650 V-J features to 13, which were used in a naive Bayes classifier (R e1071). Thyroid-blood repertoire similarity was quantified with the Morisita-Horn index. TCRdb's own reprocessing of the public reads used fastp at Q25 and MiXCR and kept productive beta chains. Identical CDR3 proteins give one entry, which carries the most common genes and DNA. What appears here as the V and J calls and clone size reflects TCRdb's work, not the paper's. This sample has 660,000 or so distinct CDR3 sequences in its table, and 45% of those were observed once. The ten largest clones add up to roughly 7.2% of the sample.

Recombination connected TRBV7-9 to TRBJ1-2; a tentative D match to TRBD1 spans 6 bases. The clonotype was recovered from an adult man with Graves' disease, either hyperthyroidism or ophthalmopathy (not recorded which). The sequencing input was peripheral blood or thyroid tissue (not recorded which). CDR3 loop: CASSEQGRANYGYTF. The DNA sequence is TGTGCCAGCAGCGAACAGGGCCGGGCTAACTATGGCTACACCTTC.